This TCR beta chain was sequenced in a study of radiation and T cells in renal cell carcinoma. Findings and caveats of the study: No pretreatment tumor biopsies were available for baseline clonotypes. Top tumor clonotypes rose in blood 2 weeks post-radiation, then contracted.

This clone has just a few counts. No antigen is known for it. The V and J ends lost 3 bases and 8 bases respectively, with 13 bases between them. The CDR3 sequence is 14 residues long. Germline assignment: CDR1 KGHSH and CDR2 LQKENI. The time point denotes: baseline pretreatment blood. Treatment: 15 Gy SBRT to primary tumor, nephrectomy 4 weeks later. Radiation-treated patients gave blood at baseline, week 2 and week 4. Clear cell pathology was present in this patient's renal cell carcinoma. The method was immunoSEQ multiplex PCR; TCRdb's version includes in-frame clones alone and lacks a portion of them. This table holds about 160,000 clones, 88% found once.

The sequence came from a woman between 65 and 79 years old with renal cell carcinoma. The chain uses TRBV18 and TRBJ1-4; a weak D match, TRBD1 (6 bases). The source was blood, collected from a patient whose treatment included radiotherapy and nephrectomy. The CDR3 DNA reads as TGTGCCAGCTCACCGACAGGCCTCAGGGAAAAACTGTTTTTT. The encoded protein is CASSPTGLREKLFF.